There are a few counts of the clone carrying this T cell receptor (beta chain). Between the trimmed V and J ends, which lost 4 bases and 3 bases, there was a span of 6 bases. In germline, CDR1 is SQVTM, CDR2 ANQGSEA. This CDR3 has 11 residues. The sample is drawn from a study of T-cell memory formation after mild COVID-19. Looking at the study overall: The two donors had largely donor-specific TCR clusters.

Each CDR3 protein is one row after TCRdb ran MiXCR on the 5' RACE reads. The sample yields fewer than 350,000 distinct CDR3 sequences, over 7% seen once. Sequenced sample: PBMCs or a T cell subset sorted from them (not recorded which). The sequence derives from a man aged 18 to 30 who had mild COVID-19 (a few samples of this study predate the infection). Cell type and time point are not known. V usage is TRBV29-1 and J usage is TRBJ1-1, with a weak D call TRBD1 (6 bases). The CDR3: CSVAGDTEAFF. The CDR3 DNA is TGCAGCGTTGCAGGGGACACTGAAGCTTTCTTT.